The rows below give T cell receptor beta chains drawn from one sample of a study of cytomegalovirus exposure and HLA in healthy donors. The method was immunoSEQ multiplex PCR; TCRdb's version includes in-frame clones alone and lacks a portion of them. The sample carries about 150,000 clones, over 70% recorded once. Source material: PBMCs. The source is a woman aged 40 to 50 in good health and CMV-seropositive. The CDR3 runs from the conserved cysteine through the conserved F or W. The order of the fields is D gene, V gene, CDR3 length, clone size, J gene, CDR3 DNA, CDR3 protein. The D gene is left open where the match is weak. Clone sizes are given selectively: once, few, many, or a class where the clone is expanded.

d_gene: -
v_gene: TRBV27
len: 14
abundance: -
j_gene: TRBJ1-2
CDR3nt: TGTGCCAGCGGTAGTGGGGGGTCGACCTATGGCTACACCTTC
CDR3aa: CASGSGGSTYGYTF

d_gene: -
v_gene: TRBV4-1
len: 15
abundance: few
j_gene: TRBJ1-4
CDR3nt: TGCGCCAGCAGGAAAGTGGGGGGTTCGAATGAAAAACTGTTTTTT
CDR3aa: CASRKVGGSNEKLFF

d_gene: -
v_gene: TRBV5-1
len: 15
abundance: -
j_gene: TRBJ2-7
CDR3nt: TGCGCCAGCAGCTTGATGGCAGTCAGCTCCTACGAGCAGTACTTC
CDR3aa: CASSLMAVSSYEQYF

d_gene: -
v_gene: TRBV9
len: 13
abundance: -
j_gene: TRBJ2-5
CDR3nt: TGTGCCAGCAGCGTGGGGGGTACAGAGACCCAGTACTTC
CDR3aa: CASSVGGTETQYF

d_gene: TRBD2
v_gene: TRBV4-2
len: 16
abundance: -
j_gene: TRBJ2-5
CDR3nt: TGTGCCAGCAGCCTCCAGGGGCGGGGGGGGGAAGAGACCCAGTACTTC
CDR3aa: CASSLQGRGGEETQYF

d_gene: -
v_gene: TRBV6-5
len: 14
abundance: -
j_gene: TRBJ2-5
CDR3nt: TGTGCCAGCGGAAACGGGGGTCCCCAAGAGACCCAGTACTTC
CDR3aa: CASGNGGPQETQYF

d_gene: -
v_gene: TRBV7-2
len: 15
abundance: once
j_gene: TRBJ1-2
CDR3nt: TGTGCCAGCAGCTTAGCTCACGGACTGGCCTATGGCTACACCTTC
CDR3aa: CASSLAHGLAYGYTF

d_gene: -
v_gene: TRBV14
len: 15
abundance: -
j_gene: TRBJ2-6
CDR3nt: TGTGCCAGCAGCCCTCAGGGGTCTGGGGCCAACGTCCTGACTTTC
CDR3aa: CASSPQGSGANVLTF

d_gene: TRBD1
v_gene: TRBV19
len: 16
abundance: -
j_gene: TRBJ1-6
CDR3nt: TGTGCCAGTAGGGAACAGGCGGCAGGGGGGAATTCACCCCTCCACTTT
CDR3aa: CASREQAAGGNSPLHF

d_gene: TRBD1
v_gene: TRBV5-1
len: 15
abundance: -
j_gene: TRBJ1-2
CDR3nt: TGCGCCAGCAGCCCCCTGGGACAGGGGGCGGACGGCTACACCTTC
CDR3aa: CASSPLGQGADGYTF

d_gene: -
v_gene: TRBV29-1
len: 13
abundance: once
j_gene: TRBJ1-6
CDR3nt: TGCAGCGCCCAGGCAGATAAGGCTTCACCCCTCCACTTT
CDR3aa: CSAQADKASPLHF

d_gene: -
v_gene: TRBV23-1
len: 12
abundance: few
j_gene: TRBJ2-7
CDR3nt: TGCGCCAGCAGTCAAGGGCAGGGGGAGCAGTACTTC
CDR3aa: CASSQGQGEQYF

d_gene: TRBD1
v_gene: TRBV7-6
len: 15
abundance: -
j_gene: TRBJ1-1
CDR3nt: TGTGCCAGCAGCCTCGGACAGGGGTCGAGGACTGAAGCTTTCTTT
CDR3aa: CASSLGQGSRTEAFF

d_gene: TRBD2
v_gene: TRBV2
len: 18
abundance: -
j_gene: TRBJ2-1
CDR3nt: TGTGCCAGCAAAGAAACCCCACTAGCGGGGGGCTCGATCAATGAGCAGTTCTTC
CDR3aa: CASKETPLAGGSINEQFF

d_gene: -
v_gene: TRBV19
len: 14
abundance: -
j_gene: TRBJ1-3
CDR3nt: TGTGCCAGTAGTACGGGGGGCTCTGGAAACACCATATATTTT
CDR3aa: CASSTGGSGNTIYF

d_gene: TRBD1
v_gene: TRBV28
len: 14
abundance: -
j_gene: TRBJ2-7
CDR3nt: TGTGCCAGCAGTTTAGGGGACAGGGGCTACGAGCAGTACTTC
CDR3aa: CASSLGDRGYEQYF

d_gene: -
v_gene: TRBV19
len: 15
abundance: -
j_gene: TRBJ2-3
CDR3nt: TGTGCCAGTAGACTGACTACGACTAGCACAGATACGCAGTATTTT
CDR3aa: CASRLTTTSTDTQYF

d_gene: -
v_gene: TRBV7-7
len: 13
abundance: -
j_gene: TRBJ2-1
CDR3nt: TGTGCCAGCAGCTTAGACTCCCTCAATGAGCAGTTCTTC
CDR3aa: CASSLDSLNEQFF

d_gene: TRBD2
v_gene: TRBV19
len: 17
abundance: -
j_gene: TRBJ2-6
CDR3nt: TGTGCCAGTAGTACACTAGCGTACAGCTCTGGGGCCAACGTCCTGACTTTC
CDR3aa: CASSTLAYSSGANVLTF

d_gene: -
v_gene: TRBV6-1
len: 15
abundance: -
j_gene: TRBJ1-1
CDR3nt: TGTGCCAGCAGTGAAAATGGAGTTATCGACACTGAAGCTTTCTTT
CDR3aa: CASSENGVIDTEAFF

d_gene: TRBD1
v_gene: TRBV5-6
len: 14
abundance: -
j_gene: TRBJ1-2
CDR3nt: TGTGCCAGCAGCTCCGGACAGGATACCTATGGCTACACCTTC
CDR3aa: CASSSGQDTYGYTF

d_gene: TRBD1
v_gene: TRBV5-1
len: 16
abundance: -
j_gene: TRBJ2-3
CDR3nt: TGCGCCAGCAGCCCCGGACAGGGCAATTCAGCAGATACGCAGTATTTT
CDR3aa: CASSPGQGNSADTQYF

d_gene: -
v_gene: TRBV12-2
len: 13
abundance: -
j_gene: TRBJ1-1
CDR3nt: TGTGCAAGTCGGCCAAAAGGGGGCACTGAAGCTTTCTTT
CDR3aa: CASRPKGGTEAFF

d_gene: -
v_gene: TRBV19
len: 15
abundance: -
j_gene: TRBJ2-7
CDR3nt: TGTGCCAGTTCACGGTTATTGAGGAGCTCCTACGAGCAGTACTTC
CDR3aa: CASSRLLRSSYEQYF